The text below deals with one T cell receptor (beta chain). Its antigen is not known. These data belong to a study of beta chain features in type 1 diabetes. Expressed TCRB transcripts were sequenced because the isolated RNA had all been reverse transcribed beforehand. It was found that naive, central memory and regulatory T cell samples averaged around 3.8 million reads. Here immunoSEQ multiplex PCR was the method, and the copy in TCRdb shows in-frame clones only, minus some. This table has a few hundred thousand clones, 8.5% to 10% appearing once. Findings and limits, study-wide: Diminished insertions and augmented deletions at VDJ junctions characterized type 1 diabetes patients. Patients with Type 1 diabetes showed moderately but significantly shorter TCRB CDR3s in all four CD4+ subsets. The similarity of naive, central memory and Treg TCRB repertoires appeared greater among patients than among healthy donors. The analysis here could not establish whether HLA type shapes TCRB rearrangement.

This CDR3 region has 15 residues. Trimming took 6 bases from V and 2 from J; bases not matched to a gene: 6. Germline V lookup: CDR1 MDHEN, CDR2 SYDVKM. Specimen: central memory CD4+ T cells from blood. This chain joins TRBV28 and TRBJ2-3, with TRBD1 matching 9 bases. This clonotype was sampled from a young man with type 1 diabetes. The CDR3 DNA is TGTGCCAGCAGGGAGACAGGGGGTTACACAGATACGCAGTATTTT. This encodes CASRETGGYTDTQYF.